These 20 T cell receptor beta chains share one sample of origin, sequenced in a study of siplizumab effects on memory and regulatory T cells. Produced via immunoSEQ multiplex PCR; TCRdb's table is partial and in-frame only. This table holds 110,000 or so clones, just under 95% found once. Sequenced input: non-Treg CD4+ T cells sorted from blood. Source of these receptors: a human donor in good health.

This sequence joins TRBV5-5 and TRBJ2-2, with a possible D match to TRBD2 (6 bases). The ends were cut back, 6 bases at V and 1 base at J, with 13 bases in the middle. The germline CDR1 and CDR2 sequences are SGHKS and YYEKEE (reference sequence). The CDR3 totals 15 residues. The CDR3 loop is CASTLGTENTGELFF. DNA for the CDR3: TGTGCCAGCACCCTCGGGACTGAGAACACCGGGGAGCTGTTTTTT.

V and J are TRBV19 and TRBJ2-5, with D perhaps TRBD2 (5 bases). Germline CDR1 and CDR2: LNHDA and SQIVND (reference sequence). V lost 4 bases, J lost 1 base, and 10 bases lay in between. There are 14 residues in the CDR3. CDR3 region: CASSTTGFQETQYF. CDR3 coding DNA: TGTGCCAGTAGTACCACGGGGTTCCAAGAGACCCAGTACTTC.

The rearrangement uses TRBV6-5 and TRBJ1-6; a weak D match, TRBD1 (6 bases). The CDR3 loop spans 15 amino acids. V lost 4 bases and J lost 3, with 10 bases in between. From germline, CDR1 is MNHEY and CDR2 SVGAGI. CDR3 protein: CASSLDSYYNSPLHF. CDR3 in DNA: TGTGCCAGCAGTTTGGACAGCTACTATAATTCACCCCTCCACTTT.

This chain joins TRBV6-5 and TRBJ2-3; 11 bases are shared with TRBD2. Germline CDR1 and CDR2: MNHEY and SVGAGI. With 4 bases clipped from V and 2 bases from J, the junction kept 2 bases outside the gene matches. The length of the CDR3 is 15 residues. In DNA, the CDR3 is TGTGCCAGCAGTTTTAGCGGGGGGGCCACAGATACGCAGTATTTT. Translation: CASSFSGGATDTQYF.

This chain uses TRBV6-5 with TRBJ2-6; D unresolved. The CDR3 loop spans 15 amino acids. Germline V lookup: CDR1 MNHEY, CDR2 SVGAGI. Trimming removed 8 bases from V and 5 bases from J, with 16 bases in between. The CDR3 DNA is TGTGCCAGCCGGCCTTTGGATCTAAGGGCCAACGTCCTGACTTTC. Translated: CASRPLDLRANVLTF.

The genes are TRBV6-5 and TRBJ2-6, with D unresolved. Germline CDR1 MNHEY, CDR2 SVGAGI. V lost 4 bases and J 0 bases, leaving 4 bases between the germline ends. The length of the CDR3 is 14 residues. The CDR3 spells CASSFSSGANVLTF. DNA for the CDR3: TGTGCCAGCAGTTTCAGCTCTGGGGCCAACGTCCTGACTTTC.

V gene TRBV30 combines with J gene TRBJ2-3; D is unresolved. Germline lookup yields CDR1 GTSNPN and CDR2 SVGIG (reference sequence). This CDR3 spans 14 amino acids. Trimming left V 4 bases short and J 0 bases short, with 11 bases between. For the CDR3, the DNA is TGTGCCTGGATTTTCTCCGCTAGCACAGATACGCAGTATTTT. Translating it yields CAWIFSASTDTQYF.

The chain couples TRBV6-1 to TRBJ2-7; no clear D gene. The CDR3 has 14 residues. Germline-derived CDR1 and CDR2 are MNHNS and SASEGT. Trimming removed 4 bases at V and 4 bases at J, with 14 bases between. CDR3 region: CASSGSWARYEQYF. In DNA form, the CDR3 reads TGTGCCAGCAGTGGGTCGTGGGCGCGGTACGAGCAGTACTTC.

V gene TRBV4-1 combines with J gene TRBJ1-5; 7 positions agree with TRBD1. There are 17 residues in the CDR3. The ends lost 0 bases at V and 5 bases at J; junction bases unmatched: 10. CDR1 is MGHRA, CDR2 YSYEKL, per germline. The CDR3 loop reads CASSQDFAPDRDQPQHF. The CDR3 region has the DNA TGCGCCAGCAGCCAAGATTTTGCCCCCGACAGGGATCAGCCCCAGCATTTT.

The rearrangement links TRBV19 to TRBJ2-3; TRBD2 agrees at 11 bases. Germline-derived CDR1 and CDR2 are LNHDA and SQIVND (reference sequence). The CDR3 loop spans 15 amino acids. The junction had 2 bases not matched to a gene; V was cut back by 5 bases and J by 1 base. The DNA for the CDR3 is TGTGCCAGTAGTGAGACTAGCGGGGGCACAGATACGCAGTATTTT. This codes for CASSETSGGTDTQYF. Supplemented by reference TRBV19 and TRBJ2-3, the full variable domain reads DGGITQSPKYLFRKEGQNVTLSCEQNLNHDAMYWYRQDPGQGLRLIYYSQIVNDFQKGDIAEGYSVSREKKESFPLTVTSAQKNPTAFYLCASSETSGGTDTQYFGPGTRLTVL.

CDR3 sequence (DNA): TGTGCCAGCAGCTTCGGGACTAGCGGGGATACGCAGTATTTT. It specifies CASSFGTSGDTQYF. This chain joins TRBV7-3 and TRBJ2-3; 12 bases agree with TRBD2. CDR3 length equals 14 residues. Losses at the gene ends were 3 bases for V and 6 bases for J; bases not matched to a gene: 1. Germline lookup yields CDR1 SGHTA and CDR2 FQGTGA.

The CDR3 loop is CASSQDTEAFF. The CDR3 DNA is TGTGCCAGCAGCCAAGACACTGAAGCTTTCTTT. The V gene is TRBV4-2, the J gene TRBJ1-1; D call uncertain. The CDR3 runs 11 residues. The germline V gene has CDR1 LGHNA and CDR2 YNFKEQ. V was trimmed by 0 bases and J by 4 bases, leaving 0 bases between them.

The chain combines TRBV19 with TRBJ1-5, with D perhaps TRBD1 (5 bases). Germline loops: CDR1 LNHDA, CDR2 SQIVND (reference sequence). V lost 4 bases, J lost 4 bases, and 14 bases lay in between. The CDR3 has 15 amino acids. The CDR3 loop reads CASSTVDNSNQPQHF. The CDR3 nucleotides read TGTGCCAGTAGTACTGTGGACAATAGTAATCAGCCCCAGCATTTT.

The chain recombines TRBV25-1 with TRBJ2-1; 7 bases are a match to TRBD1. CDR1 is MGHDK and CDR2 is SYGVNS in the germline V gene. V lost 1 base, J lost 4 bases, and 13 bases stayed unmatched. The CDR3 has 18 amino acids. The DNA for the CDR3 is TGTGCCAGCAGTGAATTTAATAGCCGGACAGGCAAGTACAATGAGCAGTTCTTC. It translates to CASSEFNSRTGKYNEQFF. Combining the CDR3 with reference TRBV25-1 and TRBJ2-1 gives the whole variable domain EADIYQTPRYLVIGTGKKITLECSQTMGHDKMYWYQQDPGMELHLIHYSYGVNSTEKGDLSSESTVSRIRTEHFPLTLESARPSHTSQYLCASSEFNSRTGKYNEQFFGPGTRLTVL.

The genes are TRBV21-1 and TRBJ2-5; TRBD1, the table's D call, lacks a check against the DNA. TRBV21-1 is classified as a pseudogene. This CDR3 is 14 amino acids long. The CDR3 nucleotides read TGTGCCAGCAGCAAAGGTCTAGGGGCTGAGACCCAGTACTTC. It encodes CASSKGLGAETQYF.

The rearrangement joins TRBV7-2 to TRBJ1-1; tentatively, D is TRBD1 (5 bases). The CDR3 runs to 14 residues. V lost 5 bases to trimming and J lost 6 bases, with 16 bases between them. The germline gives CDR1 SGHTA, CDR2 FQGNSA. CDR3 DNA sequence: TGTGCCAGCAGCCAAGGGGTGACAGTTGCTGAAGCTTTCTTT. Amino acids: CASSQGVTVAEAFF.

V is TRBV20-1 and J is TRBJ2-7; D ambiguous. The germline V and J ends were trimmed by 7 bases and 0 bases, with 7 bases remaining between them. The germline gives CDR1 DFQATT, CDR2 SNEGSKA (reference sequence). The length of the CDR3 is 11 residues. The CDR3 nucleotides are TGCAGTGGGCAGAGCTCCTACGAGCAGTACTTC. Amino acids: CSGQSSYEQYF.

The chain employs TRBV7-9 and TRBJ2-2; D gene ambiguous. The V end was cut by 5 bases, the J end by 3 bases, with 4 bases between. Per germline, CDR1 SEHNR and CDR2 FQNEAQ (reference sequence). The CDR3 totals 12 residues. DNA for the CDR3: TGTGCCAGCAGCCGGGACACCGGGGAGCTGTTTTTT. This encodes CASSRDTGELFF.

The rearrangement links TRBV9 to TRBJ1-2, with 7 bases matching TRBD1. Germline assignment: CDR1 SGDLS and CDR2 YYNGEE. Trimming took 4 bases from V and 2 from J; bases not matched to a gene: 11. The CDR3 covers 16 residues. The CDR3 reads CASSPGGWPRNYGYTF. The CDR3 DNA reads as TGTGCCAGCAGCCCAGGGGGATGGCCACGCAACTATGGCTACACCTTC.

CDR3 sequence: CASSLRGAATNEKLFF. CDR3 DNA sequence: TGTGCCAGTAGCCTCCGGGGGGCCGCAACTAATGAAAAACTGTTTTTT. The chain joins TRBV19 to TRBJ1-4, with a tentative D call TRBD1 (6 bases). Per germline, CDR1 LNHDA and CDR2 SQIVND (reference sequence). The CDR3 totals 16 residues. V lost 6 bases to trimming and J lost 0 bases, with 14 bases between them.